This entry lists 5 T cell receptor beta chains sequenced from one sample in a study of cytomegalovirus exposure and HLA in healthy donors. The PCR was carried out with 60 Vbeta primers and 13 Jbeta primers. Clones were read by immunoSEQ multiplex PCR, and TCRdb kept only the in-frame ones, dropping some. The sample lists about 200,000 clones; around 70% were seen once. Sequencing input: PBMCs. The receptors shown here come from a man between 40 and 49 years old in good health and CMV-seropositive.

This clone was recorded a few times. The CDR3 nucleotides are TGTGCCAGCAGTTCGTGGGAGGGATGGCTGTTTTTT. Protein sequence: CASSSWEGWLFF. The chain has TRBV6-6 and TRBJ2-2, with 7 bases identical to TRBD2. The V segment lost 4 bases and the J segment 13 bases; nucleotides outside the gene matches: 6. CDR3 length equals 12 residues. Germline values: CDR1 MNHNY, CDR2 SVGAGI (reference sequence).

V gene TRBV6-1 combines with J gene TRBJ1-5, with 7 positions matching TRBD1. V shed 2 bases and J 6 bases; nucleotides not matched to a gene: 10. Germline V gene sequence: CDR1 MNHNS, CDR2 SASEGT. This CDR3 region has 16 residues. The CDR3 loop reads CASSEKGRQGGQPQHF. For the CDR3, the DNA is TGTGCCAGCAGTGAAAAGGGGAGACAGGGCGGTCAGCCCCAGCATTTT.

The rearrangement uses TRBV18 and TRBJ1-6; 8 bases match TRBD1. There are 15 residues in the CDR3. The J segment lost 11 bases and the V segment lost 1 base, leaving 7 bases of the junction unmatched. CDR1 and CDR2 from the germline V gene are KGHSH and LQKENI. CDR3 sequence: CASSPLGTGLAPLHF. In DNA, the CDR3 is TGTGCCAGCTCACCACTCGGGACAGGCTTAGCACCCCTCCACTTT.

This clone was recorded a few times. The V call is TRBV14, the J call TRBJ2-3, with 8 bases fitting TRBD2. Germline loops: CDR1 SGHDN, CDR2 FVKESK. The ends lost 8 bases at V and 6 bases at J; junction bases unmatched: 7. This CDR3 contains 13 residues. DNA for the CDR3: TGTGCCAGCGGAAAGCGGGGGATGGATACGCAGTATTTT. Translating it yields CASGKRGMDTQYF.

This clone was observed a few times. The rearrangement joins TRBV5-4 to TRBJ1-1, with a tentative D call TRBD1 (6 bases). V lost 4 bases and J lost 5, with 15 bases in between. CDR1 is SGHNT and CDR2 is YYREEE in the germline V gene (reference sequence). This CDR3 is built from 14 residues. The CDR3 is CASSPGGGLTEAFF. The CDR3 region has the DNA TGTGCCAGCAGCCCCGGAGGGGGACTAACTGAAGCTTTCTTT.